This T cell receptor (beta chain) was sequenced in a study of blood T cell repertoires in COVID-19. Looking at the study overall: COVID-19 samples from acute and convalescent phases originated in the United States, Italy and Spain. Nucleic acid was either cDNA or gDNA, and it came from T cells, B-cell-depleted T cells, or PBMCs.

Trimming removed 10 bases at V and 0 bases at J, with 13 bases between. The CDR3 loop spans 14 amino acids. The germline V gene has CDR1 LNHDA and CDR2 SQIVND (reference sequence). This clone was recorded once. In the study's own analysis: Researchers report that nucleated cell counts were estimated from reference gene primer amplification. Produced via immunoSEQ multiplex PCR; TCRdb's table is partial and in-frame only. The DNA was the basis for D and trimming; V, J and clone size are from that table. This sample has about 80,000 clones, with roughly four fifths found just once. The clonotype was recovered from a human donor in a cohort sampled during active COVID-19. The rearrangement joins TRBV19 to TRBJ1-3; tentatively, D is TRBD1 (5 bases). Sample: peripheral blood. In nucleotides, the CDR3 is TGTGCCACCGCGGGGGGACTCTCTGGAAACACCATATATTTT. Protein sequence: CATAGGLSGNTIYF. The whole variable domain, remainder taken from reference TRBV19 and TRBJ1-3, is DGGITQSPKYLFRKEGQNVTLSCEQNLNHDAMYWYRQDPGQGLRLIYYSQIVNDFQKGDIAEGYSVSREKKESFPLTVTSAQKNPTAFYLCATAGGLSGNTIYFGEGSWLTVV.